A selection of T cell receptor beta chains follows, all from one sample in a study of cytomegalovirus exposure and HLA in healthy donors. Assay: immunoSEQ multiplex PCR; the TCRdb copy retains only in-frame clones and omits some. This repertoire shows 85,000 to 100,000 clones, 50% to 80% found once; its top ten account for approximately 3%. The sequencing sample was made of PBMCs. These receptors originate from a man aged 55 to 70 in good health and CMV-seronegative. Each CDR3 is given with its conserved first and last residue. The order of the fields is clone size, V gene, D gene, J gene, CDR3 protein, CDR3 DNA. D genes are given only for firm matches. Some rows mark clone size as missing; the rest say once, few, many or name a class of expanded clone.

.,TRBV28,.,TRBJ1-2,CASSFGYGYTF,TGTGCCAGCAGTTTCGGGTATGGCTACACCTTC
.,TRBV4-2,.,TRBJ2-1,CASSPRAGPYNEQFF,TGTGCCAGCAGCCCTCGAGCGGGCCCTTACAATGAGCAGTTCTTC
.,TRBV29-1,.,TRBJ2-2,CSVVSGTGELFF,TGCAGCGTTGTTTCGGGGACCGGGGAGCTGTTTTTT
.,TRBV6-1,.,TRBJ2-2,CASSAPGLPVGTGELFF,TGTGCCAGCAGTGCGCCGGGACTCCCCGTCGGGACCGGGGAGCTGTTTTTT
.,TRBV2,TRBD1,TRBJ2-2,CASSEALGRGTTRAGELFF,TGTGCCAGCAGTGAAGCGCTTGGCAGGGGGACCACTCGGGCCGGGGAGCTGTTTTTT
once,TRBV25-1,TRBD2,TRBJ2-3,CASNRGLAGDTDTQYF,TGTGCCAGCAATAGAGGACTAGCGGGGGACACAGATACGCAGTATTTT
.,TRBV19,.,TRBJ1-6,CASNLGTSNSPLHF,TGTGCCAGTAACCTCGGGACTTCTAATTCACCCCTCCACTTT
once,TRBV2,.,TRBJ2-7,CASSANREPIYEQYF,TGTGCCAGCAGTGCAAACAGGGAACCTATTTACGAGCAGTACTTC
once,TRBV28,TRBD1,TRBJ1-2,CASSTGVVGYGYTF,TGTGCCAGCAGTACAGGGGTTGTGGGCTATGGCTACACCTTC
.,TRBV6-5,TRBD1,TRBJ1-4,CASSESWTGLKLFF,TGTGCCAGCAGTGAATCCTGGACAGGACTAAAACTGTTTTTT
.,TRBV30,TRBD1,TRBJ1-5,CAWSSADRKSNQPQHF,TGTGCCTGGAGTTCTGCGGACAGGAAGAGCAATCAGCCCCAGCATTTT
few,TRBV5-4,.,TRBJ2-5,CASSETSRRETQYF,TGTGCCAGCAGCGAGACTAGTCGCCGGGAGACCCAGTACTTC
.,TRBV28,TRBD1,TRBJ1-1,CASRVQGEYTEAFF,TGTGCCAGCAGGGTACAGGGGGAGTACACTGAAGCTTTCTTT
.,TRBV14,TRBD2,TRBJ2-1,CASSQRRGLALFF,TGTGCCAGCAGCCAACGCCGCGGACTAGCCCTGTTCTTC
.,TRBV21-1,.,TRBJ1-5,CASSLPGQGPPQPQHF,TGTGCCAGCAGCCTCCCCGGACAGGGTCCTCCTCAGCCCCAGCATTTT
many,TRBV6-4,TRBD2,TRBJ2-1,CASSELAGGNNEQFF,TGTGCCAGCAGTGAACTAGCGGGTGGGAACAATGAGCAGTTCTTC
few,TRBV7-9,.,TRBJ2-5,CASSSDRWGRGWETQYF,TGTGCCAGCAGCTCCGACCGATGGGGTCGGGGTTGGGAGACCCAGTACTTC
.,TRBV7-6,.,TRBJ2-7,CASSLGSGTYEQYF,TGTGCCAGCAGCTTAGGTTCAGGGACCTACGAGCAGTACTTC
few,TRBV12-5,.,TRBJ2-3,CASNIGTDTQYF,TGTGCTAGTAACATCGGCACAGATACGCAGTATTTT
.,TRBV5-4,.,TRBJ2-2,CASSGPGGGKGGTGELFF,TGTGCCAGCAGCGGCCCTGGCGGCGGGAAGGGAGGCACCGGGGAGCTGTTTTTT
few,TRBV5-6,TRBD2,TRBJ2-7,CASTRGGNEQYF,TGTGCCAGCACCCGCGGGGGAAACGAGCAGTACTTC
.,TRBV10-3,.,TRBJ2-5,CAISELKGQETQYF,TGTGCCATCAGTGAATTGAAGGGGCAAGAGACCCAGTACTTC